These 16 T cell receptor beta chains were sequenced from one sample in a study of long-term antiretroviral therapy in people with HIV. Survey-level immunoSEQ v3.0 assays were run. The protocol was immunoSEQ multiplex PCR, while the TCRdb copy is restricted to in-frame clones and leaves out a portion. The sample holds fewer than 20,000 clones, approximately 85% seen once. Sequenced here: unsorted PBMCs, sampled 0.5 years after starting antiretroviral therapy. The receptors shown here come from a woman between 40 and 55 years old with HIV.

This clone was detected only a few times. The chain links TRBV2 to TRBJ1-2; 10 bases map to TRBD1. The V gene end was trimmed by 6 bases and the J gene end by 2 bases; junction bases not matched to a gene: 0. CDR3 length: 13 amino acids. In germline, CDR1 is SNHLY, CDR2 FYNNEI. CDR3 DNA: TGTGCCAGCAGGGGACAGGGGAACTATGGCTACACCTTC. It codes for CASRGQGNYGYTF.

V gene TRBV29-1 combines with J gene TRBJ2-5; no reliable D call. The end of the DNA is better explained by TRBJ2-7, so the J call may be wrong. The CDR3 runs 12 residues. Germline lookup yields CDR1 SQVTM and CDR2 ANQGSEA. CDR3 coding DNA: TGCAGCGTTGAAGGCCAGGCCTACGAGCAGTACTTC. Protein sequence: CSVEGQAYEQYF.

This chain links TRBV28 with TRBJ2-2, with 7 bases fitting TRBD1. CDR1 is MDHEN and CDR2 is SYDVKM in the germline V gene. This CDR3 is 17 amino acids long. The ends lost 3 bases at V and 4 bases at J; junction bases unmatched: 11. The CDR3 DNA reads TGTGCCAGCAGTTTTTTGCTAGGATGGACAGGCACCGGGGAGCTGTTTTTT. As protein: CASSFLLGWTGTGELFF.

This clone occurred once. The chain employs TRBV2 and TRBJ2-3; the match to TRBD1 covers 10 bases. Germline V CDR1 and CDR2: SNHLY, FYNNEI. The junction had 7 bases not matched to a gene; V was cut back by 1 base and J by 9 bases. CDR3 length equals 15 residues. The CDR3 sequence is CASSEEGQGLGTQYF. The DNA of the CDR3 is TGTGCCAGCAGTGAAGAGGGACAGGGGTTGGGGACGCAGTATTTT.

This sequence joins TRBV19 and TRBJ2-2, with 8 bases matching TRBD1. The germline V gene has CDR1 LNHDA and CDR2 SQIVND (reference sequence). The CDR3 extends over 14 amino acids. The ends lost 3 bases at V and 6 bases at J; junction bases unmatched: 3. CDR3 sequence (DNA): TGTGCCAGTAGTATCAACAGGGGGGCCGGGGAGCTGTTTTTT. This translates into CASSINRGAGELFF.

The chain links TRBV7-2 to TRBJ1-4; 11 nucleotides match TRBD1. Germline-derived CDR1 and CDR2 are SGHTA and FQGNSA. V was clipped by 1 base and J by 11 bases; unmatched bases: 15. The CDR3 runs to 18 residues. The CDR3 nucleotides read TGTGCCAGCAGCTTAGTCGGACAGGGGGCGTTTAAGGGTGGTAAACTGTTTTTT. Translation: CASSLVGQGAFKGGKLFF. The full variable domain, its missing parts supplied by reference TRBV7-2 and TRBJ1-4, is GAGVSQSPSNKVTEKGKDVELRCDPISGHTALYWYRQSLGQGLEFLIYFQGNSAPDKSGLPSDRFSAERTGGSVSTLTIQRTQQEDSAVYLCASSLVGQGAFKGGKLFFGSGTQLSVL.

This chain uses TRBV18 with TRBJ2-1; a weak D match, TRBD2 (6 bases). CDR3 length: 15 residues. Germline lookup yields CDR1 KGHSH and CDR2 LQKENI. V shed 6 bases and J shed 7 bases, with 19 bases lying between them. Here the CDR3 reads CASSLGWEALNEQFF. The DNA for the CDR3 is TGTGCCAGCTCCCTAGGGTGGGAGGCCCTAAATGAGCAGTTCTTC. Combining the CDR3 with reference TRBV18 and TRBJ2-1 gives the whole variable domain NAGVMQNPRHLVRRRGQEARLRCSPMKGHSHVYWYRQLPEEGLKFMVYLQKENIIDESGMPKERFSAEFPKEGPSILRIQQVVRGDSAAYFCASSLGWEALNEQFFGPGTRLTVL.

The CDR3 nucleotides read TGTGCCAGCAGCTTGGGTGGAGGGGCAAGCTCCTACAATGAGCAGTTCTTC. Translating it yields CASSLGGGASSYNEQFF. The chain links TRBV5-4 to TRBJ2-1, with a tentative D call TRBD2 (6 bases). Germline V lookup: CDR1 SGHNT, CDR2 YYREEE (reference sequence). V was pared by 0 bases and J by 0 bases, with 13 bases between. The CDR3 spans 17 residues.

V gene TRBV29-1 combines with J gene TRBJ1-1; D unclear. The CDR3 length is 14 residues. Germline-derived CDR1 and CDR2 are SQVTM and ANQGSEA. Trimming stripped 3 bases from V and 0 bases from J, with 11 bases between. As DNA, the CDR3 is TGCAGCGTTGAGGAGGTACGGGTGAACACTGAAGCTTTCTTT. This gives the protein CSVEEVRVNTEAFF.

The chain couples TRBV2 to TRBJ2-7; D not certain. This CDR3 spans 12 amino acids. Germline V gene data show CDR1 as SNHLY and CDR2 as FYNNEI. V gave up 1 base and J gave up 6 bases, with 7 bases separating them. The CDR3 is CASSEEFSEQYF. The CDR3 DNA is TGTGCCAGCAGTGAAGAATTCTCCGAGCAGTACTTC.

In this sample, this clone turned up a few times. The chain employs TRBV7-9 and TRBJ1-2; the D gene is possibly TRBD1 (5 bases). CDR1 is SEHNR and CDR2 is FQNEAQ in the germline V gene (reference sequence). V lost 0 bases and J lost 1, with 15 bases in between. This CDR3 is built from 17 residues. CDR3 protein: CASSLAGGVAINYGYTF. CDR3 DNA sequence: TGTGCCAGCAGCTTAGCGGGGGGAGTTGCTATTAACTATGGCTACACCTTC.

The chain recombines TRBV19 with TRBJ2-7; a weak D match, TRBD2 (5 bases). V lost 5 bases and J lost 3, with 8 bases in between. Germline CDR1 LNHDA, CDR2 SQIVND (reference sequence). The CDR3 is 12 amino acids. CDR3 sequence reads: CASSSGIYEQYF. The CDR3 nucleotides are TGTGCCAGTAGTTCCGGGATCTACGAGCAGTACTTC.

The chain's CDR3 is CASSLRGLEAFF. The DNA of the CDR3 is TGTGCCAGCAGCCTGAGGGGGCTTGAAGCTTTCTTT. The chain recombines TRBV6-5 with TRBJ1-1; 7 bases line up with TRBD1. The V segment lost 6 bases and the J segment 7 bases; nucleotides outside the gene matches: 5. The CDR3 extends over 12 amino acids. CDR1 is MNHEY and CDR2 is SVGAGI in the germline V gene.

This clone was seen just once. This sequence joins TRBV11-2 and TRBJ1-3, with 7 bases lining up with TRBD1. The length of the CDR3 is 18 residues. V gave up 4 bases and J gave up 0 bases; unmatched junction bases: 12. Germline V CDR1 and CDR2: SGHAT, FQNNGV. CDR3 protein: CASSSTTGFDSSGNTIYF. The CDR3 DNA sequence: TGTGCCAGCAGCTCCACGACAGGGTTCGATAGCTCTGGAAACACCATATATTTT.

V usage is TRBV18 and J usage is TRBJ2-2, with 7 positions matching TRBD2. CDR3 length: 16 amino acids. The V and J ends lost 2 bases and 1 base, in that order; junction bases with no gene match: 4. Germline CDR1 and CDR2: KGHSH and LQKENI. Here the CDR3 DNA reads TGTGCCAGCTCACCAACCGCTAGCGGGAACACCGGGGAGCTGTTTTTT. Translation: CASSPTASGNTGELFF. Based on the CDR3 plus reference TRBV18 and TRBJ2-2, the full variable domain is NAGVMQNPRHLVRRRGQEARLRCSPMKGHSHVYWYRQLPEEGLKFMVYLQKENIIDESGMPKERFSAEFPKEGPSILRIQQVVRGDSAAYFCASSPTASGNTGELFFGEGSRLTVL.

The gene calls are TRBV5-5 and TRBJ2-1; 7 bases map to TRBD2. The CDR3 totals 15 residues. Germline V gene sequence: CDR1 SGHKS, CDR2 YYEKEE (reference sequence). V lost 4 bases, J lost 3 bases, and 7 bases stayed unmatched. The CDR3 reads CASSPNGDYYNEQFF. CDR3 nucleotides: TGTGCCAGCAGCCCCAACGGGGACTACTACAATGAGCAGTTCTTC.